Detailed here is one T cell receptor beta chain. Its antigen remains unidentified. The V gene lost 0 bases and the J gene lost 0 bases, with 11 bases spanning the gap. Germline loops: CDR1 MGHRA, CDR2 YSYEKL. This CDR3 has 16 amino acids. This sample is part of a study of blood T cells in healthy people across ages. Study-wide points: The study regarded diversity estimates from one million T cells as underestimates.

It was with a sample-barcoded 5' primer and a J-beta primer mix that a second PCR of roughly 6 to 11 cycles was run. TCRdb processed the 5' RACE reads anew with MiXCR; each CDR3 protein has one entry. The top ten hold less than 0.75% of the sample, which has roughly 1 million distinct CDR3 sequences, roughly 24% seen once. The same specimen was also included in a second study, on T cells of mothers and their children. From that report: Reverse transcription into cDNA received all extracted RNA, at roughly 1.6 ug per 15 ul.

The clonotype comes from a girl aged 2-10 years in good health. The sequencing input was blood. The chain carries TRBV4-1 and TRBJ1-1, with a tentative D call TRBD1 (6 bases). The DNA for the CDR3 is TGCGCCAGCAGCCAAGATTCCGGGACAATGAACACTGAAGCTTTCTTT. Translated, it gives CASSQDSGTMNTEAFF.